This T cell receptor (beta chain) was identified during a study of beta chain features in type 1 diabetes. Study context: The patients were much like the healthy donors in age, gender and cell yields.

General study findings and limits: Individuals with type 1 diabetes displayed fewer insertions and more deletions at VDJ junctions. Patients and controls would be equally affected if PCR favored shorter templates.

With regard to this clone: What it binds is not known.

The germline CDR1 and CDR2 sequences are MDHEN and SYDVKM. The length of the CDR3 is 12 residues. V lost 6 bases, J lost 10 bases, and 15 bases lay in between. The collection from each donor was one heparinised blood draw averaging about 116 mL. The sequenced template was cDNA made from the entire isolated RNA. The assay was immunoSEQ multiplex PCR, and TCRdb's table has in-frame clones only and misses some. Found here are 300,000 to 350,000 clones, approximately 8% of them singletons; the top ten hold less than 0.45%. The sequence was obtained from a woman aged 18-29 years in good health. The rearrangement joins TRBV28 to TRBJ1-1; possibly TRBD1 for D (6 bases). Material: central memory CD4+ T cells from blood. CDR3: CASRYREGGAFF. The CDR3 region has the DNA TGTGCCAGCAGATACAGGGAAGGGGGAGCTTTCTTT.